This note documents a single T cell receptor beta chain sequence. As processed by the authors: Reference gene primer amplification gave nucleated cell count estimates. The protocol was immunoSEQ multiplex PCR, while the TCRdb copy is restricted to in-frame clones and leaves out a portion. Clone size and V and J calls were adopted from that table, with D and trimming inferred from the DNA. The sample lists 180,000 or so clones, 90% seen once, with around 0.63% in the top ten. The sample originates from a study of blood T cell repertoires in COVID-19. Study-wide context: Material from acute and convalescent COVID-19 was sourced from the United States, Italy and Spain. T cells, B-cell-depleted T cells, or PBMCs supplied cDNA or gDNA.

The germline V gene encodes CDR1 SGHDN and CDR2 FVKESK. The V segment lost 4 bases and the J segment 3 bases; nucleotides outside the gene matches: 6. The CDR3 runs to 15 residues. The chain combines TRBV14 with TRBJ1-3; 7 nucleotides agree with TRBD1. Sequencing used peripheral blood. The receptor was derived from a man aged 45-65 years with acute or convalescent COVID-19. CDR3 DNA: TGTGCCAGCAGCCGTTACCAGGGGGTTGGAAACACCATATATTTT. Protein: CASSRYQGVGNTIYF. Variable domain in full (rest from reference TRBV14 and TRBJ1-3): EAGVTQFPSHSVIEKGQTVTLRCDPISGHDNLYWYRRVMGKEIKFLLHFVKESKQDESGMPNNRFLAERTGGTYSTLKVQPAELEDSGVYFCASSRYQGVGNTIYFGEGSWLTVV.